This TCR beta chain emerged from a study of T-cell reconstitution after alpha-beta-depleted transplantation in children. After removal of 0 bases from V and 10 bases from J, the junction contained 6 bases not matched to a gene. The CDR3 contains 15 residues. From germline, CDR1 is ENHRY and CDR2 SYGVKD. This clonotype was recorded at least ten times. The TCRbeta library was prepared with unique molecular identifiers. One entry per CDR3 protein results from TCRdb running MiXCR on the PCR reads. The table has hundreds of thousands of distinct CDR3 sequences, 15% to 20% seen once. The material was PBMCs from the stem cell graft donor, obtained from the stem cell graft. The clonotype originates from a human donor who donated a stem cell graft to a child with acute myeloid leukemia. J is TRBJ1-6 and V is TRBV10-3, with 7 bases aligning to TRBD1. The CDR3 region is CAISESEQGWSPLHF. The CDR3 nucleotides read TGTGCCATCAGTGAGTCCGAACAGGGGTGGTCACCCCTCCACTTT.